The entry below gives a single TCR beta chain sequence along with its context. What it recognizes is unknown. Primers included in the PCR were 60 Vbeta and 13 Jbeta primers. TCRdb keeps only in-frame clones here, not all; method: immunoSEQ multiplex PCR. Of approximately 74,000 clones listed, around 80% are singletons. The sample belongs to a study of cytomegalovirus exposure and HLA in healthy donors. Study outcomes and limitations: The authors later found most CMV-associated TCR beta chains appeared HLA-restricted.

The CDR3 has 13 residues. V gave up 4 bases and J gave up 8 bases; unmatched junction bases: 5. Germline loops: CDR1 MNHEY, CDR2 SVGAGI. This chain connects TRBV6-5 to TRBJ1-2; 9 bases are shared with TRBD1. Sequenced: PBMCs. The sequence was obtained from a woman aged 25 to 45 in good health and CMV-seronegative. CDR3 nucleotides: TGTGCCAGCAGTTCGACAGGGGGGGACGGCTACACCTTC. Protein sequence: CASSSTGGDGYTF.